The present entry profiles one T cell receptor beta chain with its context. This CDR3 is built from 11 residues. Trimming cost V 4 bases and J 6 bases, with 9 bases left between them. Germline V gives CDR1 DFQATT, CDR2 SNEGSKA (reference sequence). The sample is drawn from a study of identical twins. A single record per CDR3 protein comes from TCRdb applying MiXCR to the 5' RACE reads. The sample lists 600,000 to 850,000 distinct CDR3 sequences; 18% were seen once. This sample was shared with a second study, whose subject was T cells expressing NK-cell markers.

This chain joins TRBV20-1 and TRBJ1-2; D call uncertain. The sequence came from a woman between 18 and 29 years old in good health. The sequenced material came from PBMCs. The CDR3 protein is CSAKFRDGYTF. The CDR3 DNA is TGCAGTGCTAAGTTCCGAGATGGCTACACCTTC.